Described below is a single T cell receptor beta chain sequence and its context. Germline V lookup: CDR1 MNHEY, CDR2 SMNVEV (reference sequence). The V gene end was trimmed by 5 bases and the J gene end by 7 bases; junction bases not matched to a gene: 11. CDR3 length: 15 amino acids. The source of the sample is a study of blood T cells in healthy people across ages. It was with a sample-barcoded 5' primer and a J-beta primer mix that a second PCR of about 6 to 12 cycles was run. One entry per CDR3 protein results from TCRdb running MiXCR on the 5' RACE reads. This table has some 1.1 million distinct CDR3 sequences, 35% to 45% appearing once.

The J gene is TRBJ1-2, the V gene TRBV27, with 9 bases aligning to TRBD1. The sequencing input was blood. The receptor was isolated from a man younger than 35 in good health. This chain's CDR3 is CASSPRDREYCGYTF. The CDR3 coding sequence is TGTGCCAGCAGTCCCCGGGACAGGGAGTACTGTGGCTACACCTTC.